The source of this T cell receptor (beta chain) is a study of CD8 T cells in ankylosing spondylitis. CDR3 length equals 17 residues. In germline, CDR1 is PRHDT, CDR2 FYEKMQ (reference sequence). The V and J ends lost 5 bases and 4 bases, in that order; junction bases with no gene match: 5. A quantitative 5'-RACE method, one with molecular barcodes, was used to make TCR beta libraries. TCRdb passed the 5' RACE reads through MiXCR, listing each CDR3 protein once. The sample holds fewer than 250,000 distinct CDR3 sequences; roughly a tenth are singletons and the top ten take less than 3%. This chain uses TRBV13 with TRBJ2-6; 13 positions agree with TRBD2. This clonotype was sampled from a male donor with ankylosing spondylitis or in good health (not recorded which). Sequencing was done on a sample of blood, either unsorted or a sorted T cell fraction (not recorded which). CDR3 sequence: CASSPGLAGAGANVLTF. CDR3 DNA sequence: TGTGCCAGCAGCCCCGGACTAGCGGGAGCCGGGGCCAACGTCCTGACTTTC.